Described below is a single T cell receptor (beta chain) sequence and its context. This clonotype was observed a few times. Its binding antigen is unknown. No much larger clonotype is one base removed from it; base qualities were not supplied. The source of the sample is a study of CD8 T cells in ankylosing spondylitis (TCRdb year 2017). Regarding the research as a whole: The study profiled T cell receptor beta repertoires in healthy donors and ankylosing spondylitis patients to find disease-linked TCR variants. In total, the full study cohort was made up of 100 to 140 healthy donors and 25 or so ankylosing spondylitis patients. Samples of peripheral blood were taken, and for ankylosing spondylitis patients, synovial fluid was collected as well. Overall study results and their limits: The disease-linked clones were reported to be significantly enriched in matched synovial fluid samples from ankylosing spondylitis patients. The disease-linked clones had a CD8+ phenotype and were found at relatively low frequencies in peripheral blood. Some motif variants were previously reported in synovial fluid and blood of reactive arthritis patients, suggesting common disease-initiation mechanisms. A TCR beta motif of seven or eight highly homologous amino acid variants appeared characteristic of blood from ankylosing spondylitis patients.

CDR1 is given as SNHLY and CDR2 as FYNNEI, both from the germline V gene. The CDR3 measures 12 amino acids from cysteine to phenylalanine. The entry retains the CDR3 DNA only, 36 bases that are in frame from base 1. Trimming takes 8 bases from V and 5 bases from J, and the germline ends sit 10 bases apart. Sequencer: Illumina HiSeq 2500. Quantitative 5'-RACE with molecular barcodes was the method used to prepare the TCR beta libraries. On the study's bioinformatics: Disease-linked TCR variants were identified with a new computational method built on a probabilistic model of VDJ rearrangement. The public sequencing data were trimmed at Q25 with fastp and processed into clonotypes with MiXCR by TCRdb, which kept only in-frame beta chains. Rows with one shared CDR3 protein collapse into an entry with the most common genes and DNA. TCRdb's processing, not the authors', yielded these V and J calls. For this sample the table gives about 90,000 distinct CDR3 sequences, of which around 8.5% were detected only once. The ten biggest clones cover approximately 29% of the sample.

Here the chain combines TRBV2 and TRBJ2-1; the D gene is perhaps TRBD1, on 6 matching bases. The sequencing sample was made of blood, either unsorted or a sorted T cell fraction (not recorded which). The receptor's source is a male donor with ankylosing spondylitis. The DNA sequence follows: TGTGCCAGCTCAGGGGCCAACAATGAGCAGTTCTTC. Its protein is CASSGANNEQFF.